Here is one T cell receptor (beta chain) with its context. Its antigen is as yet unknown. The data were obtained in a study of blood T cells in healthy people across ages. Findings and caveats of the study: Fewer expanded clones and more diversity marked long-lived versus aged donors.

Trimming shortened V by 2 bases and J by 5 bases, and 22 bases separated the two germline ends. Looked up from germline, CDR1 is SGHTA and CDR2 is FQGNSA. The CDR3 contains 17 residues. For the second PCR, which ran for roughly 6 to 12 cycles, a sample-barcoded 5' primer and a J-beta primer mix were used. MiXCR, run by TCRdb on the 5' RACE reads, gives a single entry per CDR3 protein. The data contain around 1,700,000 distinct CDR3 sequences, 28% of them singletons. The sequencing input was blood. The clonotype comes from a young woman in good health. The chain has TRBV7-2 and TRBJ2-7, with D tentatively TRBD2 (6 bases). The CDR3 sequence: CASSLRSGSSESNEQYF. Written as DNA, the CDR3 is TGTGCCAGCAGCTTAAGGAGTGGGTCTAGCGAGAGCAACGAGCAGTACTTC.